These 16 T cell receptor beta chains originate from one sample sequenced in a study of blood T cells in healthy people across ages (dated by TCRdb to between 2014 and 2016). Libraries came from 5' RACE. The sample was run on an Illumina HiSeq 2500. A second PCR of roughly 6 to 12 cycles was performed with a sample-barcoded 5' primer and a J-beta primer mix. TCRdb ran its own pipeline on the public reads, namely fastp trimming at Q25 and MiXCR clone calling, and kept in-frame beta chains. Each record represents a unique CDR3 protein, reported with the most common genes and DNA among its rows. In this sample the table shows approximately 770,000 distinct CDR3 sequences, roughly 60% of which occur a single time. The top ten constitute approximately 23% of the sample. The sample consisted of blood. Receptor source: a man under 40 in good health.

Comment on this clonotype: Sequence at one end of the junction differs from germline and may be a read error. The CDR3 coding sequence is TGTGCCAGGAGCTCCAGGACTAGCGGGAGGCACCATGAGCAGTTCTTC. Translated: CARSSRTSGRHHEQFF. The V gene is TRBV5-3, the J gene TRBJ2-1, with TRBD2 identical over 14 bases. TRBV5-3 is assigned to the ORF class and has an uncertain function. CDR3 length: 16 amino acids.

The chain couples TRBV20-1 to TRBJ2-1; D gene unclear. Germline V gene sequence: CDR1 DFQATT, CDR2 SNEGSKA (reference sequence). There are 12 residues in the CDR3. V was cut by 0 bases and J by 5 bases, with 5 bases left in between. CDR3 residues: CSARESHNEQFF. In DNA, the CDR3 is TGCAGTGCTAGAGAATCCCACAATGAGCAGTTCTTC.

This clonotype was observed a few times. The chain is built from TRBV7-8 and TRBJ2-7; 11 positions match TRBD2. Losses at the gene ends were 7 bases for V and 2 bases for J; bases not matched to a gene: 4. This CDR3 has 14 residues. Germline V gives CDR1 SGHVS, CDR2 FQNEAQ. The CDR3 sequence: CASTTSGGTYEQYF. The CDR3 nucleotides read TGTGCCAGCACCACTAGCGGGGGTACCTACGAGCAGTACTTC.

This clonotype was seen only a few times. J is TRBJ1-4 and V is TRBV20-1; D not certain. The CDR3 has 14 residues. The germline V and J ends were trimmed by 6 bases and 0 bases, with 11 bases remaining between them. Germline loops: CDR1 DFQATT, CDR2 SNEGSKA (reference sequence). The CDR3 DNA follows: TGCAGTGCGGGAGGGTCGCCAACTAATGAAAAACTGTTTTTT. Residues: CSAGGSPTNEKLFF.

This clonotype was observed a few times. The chain is built from TRBV20-1 and TRBJ2-2; D is unresolved. The germline gives CDR1 DFQATT, CDR2 SNEGSKA (reference sequence). The CDR3 extends over 15 amino acids. V dropped 0 bases and J dropped 3 bases, with 11 bases sitting between them. The CDR3 DNA reads as TGCAGTGCTAGAGATCCAAGCGCCTACACCGGGGAGCTGTTTTTT. Protein sequence: CSARDPSAYTGELFF.

This clonotype turned up a few times. The chain links TRBV7-2 to TRBJ2-1; 8 positions match TRBD2. Germline trimming cut 2 bases from V and 6 bases from J; bases unmatched to any gene: 6. The CDR3 loop spans 15 amino acids. Looked up from germline, CDR1 is SGHTA and CDR2 is FQGNSA. The chain's CDR3 is CASSLKSGGFNEQFF. In DNA, the CDR3 is TGTGCCAGCAGCTTAAAAAGCGGGGGTTTCAATGAGCAGTTCTTC.

V is TRBV29-1 and J is TRBJ2-7; D not resolved. Germline V gene data show CDR1 as SQVTM and CDR2 as ANQGSEA. The CDR3 has 14 residues. V dropped 3 bases and J dropped 0 bases, with 12 bases sitting between them. CDR3 protein: CSVEVHPSSYEQYF. The CDR3 DNA reads as TGCAGCGTTGAGGTACATCCCAGCTCCTACGAGCAGTACTTC.

This clonotype was counted between two and nine times. The chain links TRBV7-2 to TRBJ2-1; D ambiguous. Germline V gives CDR1 SGHTA, CDR2 FQGNSA. The length of the CDR3 is 13 residues. V lost 2 bases and J lost 5, with 7 bases in between. The CDR3 region has the DNA TGTGCCAGCAGCTTACGGCTCGACAATGAGCAGTTCTTC. As protein: CASSLRLDNEQFF.

V gene TRBV11-2 combines with J gene TRBJ2-1; 12 nucleotides match TRBD2. The germline V gene encodes CDR1 SGHAT and CDR2 FQNNGV. V shed 9 bases, J shed 4 bases, and the junction held 7 bases outside the gene matches. This CDR3 comprises 15 residues. CDR3 coding DNA: TGTGCCAGTAGCGCGACTAGCGGGAGTTACAATGAGCAGTTCTTC. Amino acid sequence: CASSATSGSYNEQFF. The full variable domain, in which reference TRBV11-2 and TRBJ2-1 provide the parts outside the CDR3, is EAGVAQSPRYKIIEKRQSVAFWCNPISGHATLYWYQQILGQGPKLLIQFQNNGVVDDSQLPKDRFSAERLKGVDSTLKIQPAKLEDSAVYLCASSATSGSYNEQFFGPGTRLTVL.

V and J are TRBV6-5 and TRBJ2-1; 7 bases line up with TRBD2. This CDR3 comprises 18 residues. Trimming took 0 bases from V and 1 from J; bases not matched to a gene: 9. CDR1 MNHEY and CDR2 SVGAGI come from the germline V gene. The CDR3 loop reads CASSYSRGRAGSYNEQFF. CDR3 in DNA: TGTGCCAGCAGTTACTCGAGAGGGAGGGCCGGTTCCTACAATGAGCAGTTCTTC.

The chain couples TRBV29-1 to TRBJ1-4, with a tentative D call TRBD1 (6 bases). Germline CDR1 SQVTM, CDR2 ANQGSEA. The CDR3 contains 13 residues. Deletions cut 4 bases from V and 12 bases from J, with 18 bases between. The CDR3 sequence: CSVGGGRERELFF. CDR3 DNA sequence: TGCAGCGTTGGAGGGGGAAGGGAGAGGGAACTGTTTTTT.

This chain joins TRBV27 and TRBJ2-7; D is unclear. The CDR3 has 14 residues. Per the germline V gene, CDR1 is MNHEY and CDR2 is SMNVEV (reference sequence). Trimming took 4 bases from V and 2 from J, leaving 12 bases between them. This chain's CDR3 is CASSSVLDPYEQYF. CDR3 sequence (DNA): TGTGCCAGCAGTTCAGTCCTGGATCCCTACGAGCAGTACTTC.

This chain joins TRBV10-3 and TRBJ1-2; 9 positions agree with TRBD1. This CDR3 contains 12 residues. Trimming removed 11 bases from V and 3 bases from J; junction bases left unmatched: 4. The germline V gene has CDR1 ENHRY and CDR2 SYGVKD. The CDR3, as DNA: TGTGCCGTACAGGGGGCGGACTATGGCTACACCTTC. It yields the protein CAVQGADYGYTF.

In nucleotides, the CDR3 is TGTGCCATCAGTGAGGCGGGAGGGCAAGCGAATGAGCAGTTCTTC. Translating gives CAISEAGGQANEQFF. This chain joins TRBV10-3 and TRBJ2-1, with 9 bases lining up with TRBD2. CDR3 length: 15 amino acids. Germline values: CDR1 ENHRY, CDR2 SYGVKD. The J segment lost 7 bases and the V segment lost 2 bases, leaving 6 bases of the junction unmatched.

The chain uses TRBV20-1 and TRBJ2-5; 11 positions match TRBD2. The J call may be in error: the DNA end matches TRBJ2-7 better. The CDR3 is 15 amino acids. The germline V gene has CDR1 DFQATT and CDR2 SNEGSKA (reference sequence). The chain's CDR3 is CSASGLAEEMYEQYF. In DNA, the CDR3 is TGCAGTGCTTCGGGACTAGCGGAAGAGATGTACGAGCAGTACTTC.

The V gene is TRBV20-1, the J gene TRBJ1-4; 8 bases are a match to TRBD1. With V trimmed by 0 bases and J by 7 bases, 7 bases remained unmatched. The CDR3 is 15 residues long. Germline CDR1 and CDR2: DFQATT and SNEGSKA (reference sequence). The CDR3 DNA sequence: TGCAGTGCTAGAGATAGTAGACAGGGGATTGAAAAACTGTTTTTT. It translates to CSARDSRQGIEKLFF.